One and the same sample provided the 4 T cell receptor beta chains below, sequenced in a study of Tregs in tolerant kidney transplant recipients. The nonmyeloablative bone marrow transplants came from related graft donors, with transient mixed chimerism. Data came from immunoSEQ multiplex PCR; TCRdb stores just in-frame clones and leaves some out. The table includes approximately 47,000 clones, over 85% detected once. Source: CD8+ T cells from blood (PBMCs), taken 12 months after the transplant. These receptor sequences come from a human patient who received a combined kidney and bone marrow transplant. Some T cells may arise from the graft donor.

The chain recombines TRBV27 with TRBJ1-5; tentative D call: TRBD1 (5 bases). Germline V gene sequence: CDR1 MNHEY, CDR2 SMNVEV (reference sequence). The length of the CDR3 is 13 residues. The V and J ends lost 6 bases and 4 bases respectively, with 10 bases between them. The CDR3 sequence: CASSWGGNQPQHF. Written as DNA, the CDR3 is TGTGCCAGCAGCTGGGGGGGGAATCAGCCCCAGCATTTT.

CDR3 coding DNA: TGCGCCAGCGAACAGGGAGGGGGTTACGAGCAGTACTTC. Translated: CASEQGGGYEQYF. The chain combines TRBV5-1 with TRBJ2-7, with D possibly TRBD2 on 7 matching bases. The CDR3 has 13 amino acids. The germline CDR1 and CDR2 sequences are SGHRS and YFSETQ. The V and J ends lost 7 bases and 4 bases respectively, with 15 bases between them.

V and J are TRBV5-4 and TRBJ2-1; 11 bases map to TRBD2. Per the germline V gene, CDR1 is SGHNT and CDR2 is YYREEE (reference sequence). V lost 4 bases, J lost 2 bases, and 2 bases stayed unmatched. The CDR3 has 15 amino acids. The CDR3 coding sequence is TGTGCCAGCAGCGTGACTAGCGGGGCCTACAATGAGCAGTTCTTC. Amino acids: CASSVTSGAYNEQFF.

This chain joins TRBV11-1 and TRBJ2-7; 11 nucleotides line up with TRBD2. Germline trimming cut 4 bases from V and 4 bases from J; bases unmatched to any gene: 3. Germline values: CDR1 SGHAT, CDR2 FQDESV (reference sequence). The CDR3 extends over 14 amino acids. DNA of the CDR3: TGTGCCAGCAGCTACGGGACTAGCGGATACGAGCAGTACTTC. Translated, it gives CASSYGTSGYEQYF.